This T cell receptor beta chain was captured by sequencing in a study of T cell repertoires in cytomegalovirus infection. The wider study: Matching HLA type and CMV infection were both indicated by public TCR beta signatures. General study points: CMV carriers having the relevant HLA were flagged by cumulative public TCR beta family frequency.

The length of the CDR3 is 16 residues. Between the trimmed V and J ends, which lost 3 bases and 0 bases, there was a span of 15 bases. CDR1 and CDR2 (germline): DFQATT, SNEGSKA (reference sequence). Concerning this clonotype: Its target is unknown.

TCRdb itself ran the reads through MiXCR, one entry per CDR3 protein. The profile covers 830,000 or so distinct CDR3 sequences, with less than 35% appearing a single time and roughly an eighth taken by the ten largest. The source of this sequence is a human donor in good health (CMV status not recorded). Some clones in this sample may be carry-over from other donors' samples. The starting material was cultured CD8+ T cells from PBMCs, obtained from culture after CMV antigen stimulation. V gene TRBV20-1 combines with J gene TRBJ1-3; tentative D call: TRBD1 (5 bases). The CDR3, as DNA: TGCAGTGCTAGGCCGGGGGTGCGTCGCTCTGGAAACACCATATATTTT. Its protein is CSARPGVRRSGNTIYF.